This T cell receptor beta chain was identified in a study of T cell repertoires in cytomegalovirus infection. This clonotype was seen repeatedly, ten times or more. Antigen specificity is unknown. General study findings and limits: What dominated the ex vivo response were HLA-C-restricted CMV-specific TCR beta clonotypes.

TCRdb analysed the reads with MiXCR anew, one entry per CDR3 protein. This sample carries some 300,000 distinct CDR3 sequences, 12% to 15% of them seen once, and the ten largest clones take around 9.5%. The germline CDR1 and CDR2 sequences are SGHKS and YYEKEE (reference sequence). The CDR3 is made up of 14 amino acids. V shed 1 base and J shed 5 bases, with 9 bases lying between them. The sequenced sample was PBMCs. This chain links TRBV5-5 with TRBJ2-2; D is perhaps TRBD1 or TRBD2 (7 bases each). This TCR was sampled from a human donor in good health (CMV status not recorded). Some clones in this sample may be carry-over from other donors' samples. The CDR3 sequence: CASSLQGGTGELFF. CDR3 bases: TGTGCCAGCAGCTTGCAGGGGGGGACCGGGGAGCTGTTTTTT.